Listed below are T cell receptor beta chains from one sample, sequenced in a study of glioma-infiltrating T cells. MiXCR was run by TCRdb on the multiplex PCR reads, yielding one entry per CDR3 protein. The sample lists around 190,000 distinct CDR3 sequences, approximately 40% occurring once. The sample was glioma tissue, nonneoplastic brain tissue, or PBMCs (not recorded which). The receptor source for this set is a human donor with low-grade glioma or glioblastoma, undergoing nonglioma brain surgery, or in good health (not recorded which). Each CDR3 is given without its conserved first and last residue. The order of the fields is V gene, J gene, CDR3 protein.

>TRBV2|TRBJ1-2
ASSVYTDPNYVYT
>TRBV15|TRBJ1-1
ATRAGGAANTEAF
>TRBV2|TRBJ2-3
AESTQSAYTDTQY
>TRBV28|TRBJ2-7
ASSSPGGNASRGNLYEQY
>TRBV28|TRBJ1-2
ASSPGSYGYT
>TRBV4-1|TRBJ2-2
ASSLETSADGELF
>TRBV4-2|TRBJ1-5
ASSQVMCDSNQPQH
>TRBV6-6|TRBJ2-4
ASSYGHWRQKAKNIQY
>TRBV24-1|TRBJ2-1
ATSDFPLGAGGYNEQF
>TRBV4-1|TRBJ1-2
ASSPGMYGYT
>TRBV20-1|TRBJ2-7
SARHPAGPYEQY
>TRBV4-1|TRBJ2-1
ASSLLFHTNNEQF
>TRBV11-1|TRBJ1-2
ASSSYGYGYT
>TRBV28|TRBJ2-3
ASSRSGDTQY
>TRBV6-6|TRBJ1-5
ASSDSQGHSNQPQH
>TRBV7-9|TRBJ2-1
ASSSWTSGRLNEQF
>TRBV9|TRBJ2-7
ASGPGRITSYEQY
>TRBV15|TRBJ2-7
ATNTAGRYYEQY
>TRBV2|TRBJ1-4
ASSGTGSATNEKLF
>TRBV6-1|TRBJ2-5
AAPRPGYYETQY
>TRBV19|TRBJ1-1
ASSTPKGGGTEAF
>TRBV28|TRBJ1-4
ASSRTGAATNEKLF
>TRBV6-1|TRBJ2-5
ASSEGGPGETQY
>TRBV20-1|TRBJ2-1
SAREHSGMGNEQF
>TRBV9|TRBJ1-1
ASSVQGGGTEAF
>TRBV7-9|TRBJ1-1
ASSTDRSVTEAF
>TRBV10-3|TRBJ2-7
AITGLAGAEQY
>TRBV11-2|TRBJ2-3
ASGLGTSGHTDTQY
>TRBV27|TRBJ2-1
ASRPSGRHEQF
>TRBV27|TRBJ2-1
ASSLNSGTNEQF
>TRBV6-1|TRBJ2-3
ASKRGPDTQY
>TRBV6-2/TRBV6-3|TRBJ2-1
ASSYGGGNEQF
>TRBV3-1|TRBJ2-1
ASSHGVRYNEQF
>TRBV12-3/TRBV12-4|TRBJ1-6
ASTSWDRDNSPLH
>TRBV28|TRBJ1-5
ASSRDPRNQPQH
>TRBV20-1|TRBJ2-7
SARPGLAGSYKQY
>TRBV9|TRBJ2-3
ASSVDHWARLTDTQY
>TRBV2|TRBJ2-1
ASSSDRSGNEQF
>TRBV3-1|TRBJ1-6
ASSLSYRGNSPLH
>TRBV2|TRBJ2-4
ASIMTGLAKNIQY
>TRBV11-2|TRBJ2-7
ASSLMRAGTPAYEQY
>TRBV7-8|TRBJ2-1
ASSLRTREQF
>TRBV20-1|TRBJ2-7
SALTGTSSKEQY
>TRBV12-3/TRBV12-4|TRBJ1-5
ASSPNNWEPQH
>TRBV20-1|TRBJ1-1
NTQLGAF
>TRBV19|TRBJ2-1
ASSIAGVNEQF
>TRBV19|TRBJ2-1
ASSMPGDEQF
>TRBV27|TRBJ1-1
ASSSTADTEAF
>TRBV20-1|TRBJ2-7
SAAGTSGGSYEQY
>TRBV19|TRBJ2-5
ASSIGGTSGSETQY